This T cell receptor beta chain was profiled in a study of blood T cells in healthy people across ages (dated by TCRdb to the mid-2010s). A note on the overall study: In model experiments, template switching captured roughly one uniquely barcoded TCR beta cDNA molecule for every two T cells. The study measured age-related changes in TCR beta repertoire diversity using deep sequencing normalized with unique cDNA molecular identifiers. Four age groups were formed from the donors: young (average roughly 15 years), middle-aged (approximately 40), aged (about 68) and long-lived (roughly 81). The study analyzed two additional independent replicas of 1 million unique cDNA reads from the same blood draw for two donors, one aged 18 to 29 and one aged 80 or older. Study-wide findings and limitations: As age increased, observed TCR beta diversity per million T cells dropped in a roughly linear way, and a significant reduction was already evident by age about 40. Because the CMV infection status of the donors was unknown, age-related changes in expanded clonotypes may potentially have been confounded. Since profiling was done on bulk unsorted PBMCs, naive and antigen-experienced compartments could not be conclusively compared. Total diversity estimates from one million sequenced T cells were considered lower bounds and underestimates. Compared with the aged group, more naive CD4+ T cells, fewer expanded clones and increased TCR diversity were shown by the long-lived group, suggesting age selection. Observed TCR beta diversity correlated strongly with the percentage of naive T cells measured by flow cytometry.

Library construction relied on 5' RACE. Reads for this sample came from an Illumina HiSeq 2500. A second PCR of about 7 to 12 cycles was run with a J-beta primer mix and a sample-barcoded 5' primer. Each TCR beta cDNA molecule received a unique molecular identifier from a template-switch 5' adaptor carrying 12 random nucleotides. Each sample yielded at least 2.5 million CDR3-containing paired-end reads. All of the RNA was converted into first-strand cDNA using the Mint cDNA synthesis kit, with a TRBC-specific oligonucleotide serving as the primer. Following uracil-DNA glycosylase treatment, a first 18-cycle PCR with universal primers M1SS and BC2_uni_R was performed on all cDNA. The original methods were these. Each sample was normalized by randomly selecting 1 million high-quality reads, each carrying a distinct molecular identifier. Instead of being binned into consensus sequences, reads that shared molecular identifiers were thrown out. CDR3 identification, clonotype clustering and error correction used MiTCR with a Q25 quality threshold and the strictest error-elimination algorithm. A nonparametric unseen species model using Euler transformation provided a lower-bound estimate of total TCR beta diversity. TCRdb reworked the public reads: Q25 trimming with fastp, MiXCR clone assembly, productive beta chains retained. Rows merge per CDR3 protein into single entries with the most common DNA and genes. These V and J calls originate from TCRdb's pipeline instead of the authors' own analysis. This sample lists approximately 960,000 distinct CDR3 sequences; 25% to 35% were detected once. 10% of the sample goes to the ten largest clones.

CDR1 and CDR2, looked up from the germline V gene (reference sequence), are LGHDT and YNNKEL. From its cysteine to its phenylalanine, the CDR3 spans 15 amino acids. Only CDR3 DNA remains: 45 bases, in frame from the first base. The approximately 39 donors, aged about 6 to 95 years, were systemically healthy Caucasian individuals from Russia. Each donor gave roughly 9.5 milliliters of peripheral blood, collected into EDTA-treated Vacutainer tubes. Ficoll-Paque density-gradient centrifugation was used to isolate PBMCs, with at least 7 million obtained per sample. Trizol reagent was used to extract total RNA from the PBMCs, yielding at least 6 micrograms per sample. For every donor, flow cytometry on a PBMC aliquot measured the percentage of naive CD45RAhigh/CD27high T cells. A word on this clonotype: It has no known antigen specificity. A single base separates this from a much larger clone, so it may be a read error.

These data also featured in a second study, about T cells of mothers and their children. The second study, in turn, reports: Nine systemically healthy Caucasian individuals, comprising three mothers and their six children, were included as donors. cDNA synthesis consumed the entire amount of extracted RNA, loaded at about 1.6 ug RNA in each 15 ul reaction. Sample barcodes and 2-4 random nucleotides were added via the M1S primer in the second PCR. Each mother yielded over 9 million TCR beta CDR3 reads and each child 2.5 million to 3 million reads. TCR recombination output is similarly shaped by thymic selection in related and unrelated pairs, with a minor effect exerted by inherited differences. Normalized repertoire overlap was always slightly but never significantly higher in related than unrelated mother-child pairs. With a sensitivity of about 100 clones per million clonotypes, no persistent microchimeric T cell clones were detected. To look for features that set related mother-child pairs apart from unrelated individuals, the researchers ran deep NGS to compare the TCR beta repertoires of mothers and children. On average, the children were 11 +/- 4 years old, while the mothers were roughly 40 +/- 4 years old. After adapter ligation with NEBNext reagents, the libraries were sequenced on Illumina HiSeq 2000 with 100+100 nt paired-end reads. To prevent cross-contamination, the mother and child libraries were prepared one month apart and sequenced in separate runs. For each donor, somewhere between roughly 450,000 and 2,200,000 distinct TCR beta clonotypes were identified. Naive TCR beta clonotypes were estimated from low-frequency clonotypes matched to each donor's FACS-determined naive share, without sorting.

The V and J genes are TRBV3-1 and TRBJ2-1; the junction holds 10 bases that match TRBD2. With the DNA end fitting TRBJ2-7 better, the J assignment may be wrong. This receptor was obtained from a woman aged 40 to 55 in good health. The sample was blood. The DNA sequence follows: TGTGCCAGCAGCCTTGGACTAGCGGAAAACAATGAGCAGTACTTC. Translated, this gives CASSLGLAENNEQYF.